The following is a TCR beta chain sequence with its context. TCRdb keeps only in-frame clones here, not all; method: immunoSEQ multiplex PCR. The sample includes tens of thousands of clones, roughly 84% of them seen just once. The sample is drawn from a study of lymphopenia after photon versus proton radiotherapy. Germline lookup yields CDR1 SQVTM and CDR2 ANQGSEA. Trimming took 3 bases from V and 6 from J; bases not matched to a gene: 10. The CDR3 sequence is 15 residues long. The clonotype originates from a woman in her sixties or seventies with pancreatic cancer. The sequenced sample was peripheral blood, obtained from a patient treated with proton-based radiotherapy. This rearrangement joins TRBV29-1 to TRBJ2-1, with 8 bases fitting TRBD2. As DNA, the CDR3 is TGCAGCGTTGAGAATTTCAGCGGGGGCCTCAATGAGCAGTTCTTC. It yields the protein CSVENFSGGLNEQFF.